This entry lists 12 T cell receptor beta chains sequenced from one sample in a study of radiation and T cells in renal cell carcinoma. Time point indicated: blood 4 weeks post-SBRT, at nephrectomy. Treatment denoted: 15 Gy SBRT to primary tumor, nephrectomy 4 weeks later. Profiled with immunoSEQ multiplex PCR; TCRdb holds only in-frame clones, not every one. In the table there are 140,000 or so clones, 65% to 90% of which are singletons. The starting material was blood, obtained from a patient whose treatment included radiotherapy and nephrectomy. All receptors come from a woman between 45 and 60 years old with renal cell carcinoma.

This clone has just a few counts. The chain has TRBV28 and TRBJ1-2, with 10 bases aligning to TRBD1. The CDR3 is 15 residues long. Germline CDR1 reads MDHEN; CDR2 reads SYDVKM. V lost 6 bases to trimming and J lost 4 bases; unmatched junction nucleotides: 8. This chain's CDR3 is CASSDRGRYSYGYTF. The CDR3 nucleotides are TGTGCCAGCAGCGACAGGGGGCGTTACTCCTATGGCTACACCTTC.

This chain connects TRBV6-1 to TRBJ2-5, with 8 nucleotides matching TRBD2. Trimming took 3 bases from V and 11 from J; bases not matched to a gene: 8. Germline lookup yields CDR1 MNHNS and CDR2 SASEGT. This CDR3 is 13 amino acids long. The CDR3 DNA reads TGTGCCAGCAGTGAGGTCCCGGGACTAGTTCAGTACTTC. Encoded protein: CASSEVPGLVQYF.

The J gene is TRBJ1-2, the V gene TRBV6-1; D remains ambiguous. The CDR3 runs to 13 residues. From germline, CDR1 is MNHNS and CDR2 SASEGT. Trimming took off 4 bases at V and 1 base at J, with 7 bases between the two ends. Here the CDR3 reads CASSVEVNYGYTF. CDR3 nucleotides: TGTGCCAGCAGTGTAGAAGTTAACTATGGCTACACCTTC.

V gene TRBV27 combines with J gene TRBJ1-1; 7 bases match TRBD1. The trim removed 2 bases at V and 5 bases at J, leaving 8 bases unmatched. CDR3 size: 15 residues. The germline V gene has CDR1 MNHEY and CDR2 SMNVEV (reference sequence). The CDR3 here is CASSLRGRKGTEAFF. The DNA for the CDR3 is TGTGCCAGCAGTTTAAGGGGGCGAAAAGGGACTGAAGCTTTCTTT.

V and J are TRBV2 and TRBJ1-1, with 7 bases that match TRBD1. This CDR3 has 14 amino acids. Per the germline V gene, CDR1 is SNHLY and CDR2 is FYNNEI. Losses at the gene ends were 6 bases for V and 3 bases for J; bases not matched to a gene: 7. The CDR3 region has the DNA TGTGCCAGCAGGATGAGGGGGCTTGACACTGAAGCTTTCTTT. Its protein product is CASRMRGLDTEAFF.

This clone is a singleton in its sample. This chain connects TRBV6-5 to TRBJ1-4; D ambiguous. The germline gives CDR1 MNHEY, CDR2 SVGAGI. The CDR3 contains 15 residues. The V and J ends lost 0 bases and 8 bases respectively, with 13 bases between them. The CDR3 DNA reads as TGTGCCAGCAGTTACTCTTCTGGACGTGGAGAAAAACTGTTTTTT. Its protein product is CASSYSSGRGEKLFF.

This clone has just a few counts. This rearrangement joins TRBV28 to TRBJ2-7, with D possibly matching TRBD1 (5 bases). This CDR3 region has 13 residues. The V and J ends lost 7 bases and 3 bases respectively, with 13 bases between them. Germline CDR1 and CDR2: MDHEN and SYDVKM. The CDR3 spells CASTINQGYEQYF. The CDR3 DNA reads TGTGCCAGCACCATAAACCAGGGCTACGAGCAGTACTTC.

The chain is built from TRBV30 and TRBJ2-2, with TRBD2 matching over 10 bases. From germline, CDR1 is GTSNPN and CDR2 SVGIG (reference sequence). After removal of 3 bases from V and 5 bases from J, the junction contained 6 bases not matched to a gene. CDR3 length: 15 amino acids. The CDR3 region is CAWRVGLAATGELFF. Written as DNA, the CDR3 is TGTGCCTGGAGAGTTGGACTAGCGGCGACCGGGGAGCTGTTTTTT.

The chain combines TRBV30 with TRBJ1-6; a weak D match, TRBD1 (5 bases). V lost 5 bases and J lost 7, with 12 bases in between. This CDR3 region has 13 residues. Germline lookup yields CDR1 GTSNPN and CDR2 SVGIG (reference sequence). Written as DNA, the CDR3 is TGTGCCTGGGGGGGGTTCCCGAATTCACCCCTCCACTTT. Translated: CAWGGFPNSPLHF.

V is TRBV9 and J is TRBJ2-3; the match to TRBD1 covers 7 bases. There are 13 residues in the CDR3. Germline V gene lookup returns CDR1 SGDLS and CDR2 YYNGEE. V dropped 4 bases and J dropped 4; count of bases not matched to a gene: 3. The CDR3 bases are TGTGCCAGCAGCTCTACAGGGGCAGATACGCAGTATTTT. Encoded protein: CASSSTGADTQYF.

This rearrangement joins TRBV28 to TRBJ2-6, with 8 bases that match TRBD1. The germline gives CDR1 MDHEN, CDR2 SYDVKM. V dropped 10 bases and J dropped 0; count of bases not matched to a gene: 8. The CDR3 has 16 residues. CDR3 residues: CATHRGSISGANVLTF. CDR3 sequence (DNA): TGTGCCACCCACAGGGGGTCGATCTCTGGGGCCAACGTCCTGACTTTC. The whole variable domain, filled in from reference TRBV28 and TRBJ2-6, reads DVKVTQSSRYLVKRTGEKVFLECVQDMDHENMFWYRQDPGLGLRLIYFSYDVKMKEKGDIPEGYSVSREKKERFSLILESASTNQTSMYLCATHRGSISGANVLTFGAGSRLTVL.

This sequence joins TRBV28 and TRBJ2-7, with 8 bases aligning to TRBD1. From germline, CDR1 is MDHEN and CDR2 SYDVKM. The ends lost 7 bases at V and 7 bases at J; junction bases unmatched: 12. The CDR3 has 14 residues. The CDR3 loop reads CASMLSAGGREQYF. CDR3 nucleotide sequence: TGTGCCAGCATGCTATCCGCAGGGGGCAGGGAGCAGTACTTC.